A single T cell receptor beta chain is shown here with its context. The ends were cut back, 2 bases at V and 9 bases at J, with 11 bases in the middle. Germline assignment: CDR1 MRHNA and CDR2 SNTAGT. CDR3 length: 13 residues. These data are taken from a study of blood T cell repertoires in COVID-19. Study background: Collection of acute and convalescent COVID-19 samples took place in the United States, Italy and Spain. PBMCs, B-cell-depleted T cells, or T cells were the source of the cDNA or gDNA that made up the material.

Original processing methods: Using reference gene primer amplification, nucleated cell counts were estimated. The repertoire was sequenced with immunoSEQ multiplex PCR; TCRdb's copy has only in-frame clones and lacks some. From that table come the V and J calls and clone size; the DNA was used to work out D and trimming. This table holds 250,000 or so clones, 88% found once. The chain is built from TRBV6-4 and TRBJ1-5, with unresolved D. Material for sequencing was peripheral blood. The sequence came from a woman in her sixties with acute or convalescent COVID-19. The CDR3 here is CASSDAPRGPQHF. The DNA of the CDR3 is TGTGCCAGCAGTGACGCCCCGCGAGGGCCCCAGCATTTT.